This TCR beta chain was recorded in a study of STAT5B mutations in CD4+ large granular lymphocyte leukemia. Study conclusions and caveats: CD4-sorted patient repertoires seemed more clonal than healthy CD4+ repertoires. The CD4+ versus CD8+ T-LGLL clonality difference may reflect limited sample size. TRBV06-family usage was enriched in top patient clones (8/27) versus controls (2/35).

Sequencing was at survey level. Generated by immunoSEQ multiplex PCR, the TCRdb table keeps only in-frame clones and is missing some. This table has about 21,000 clones, around 70% appearing once. The CDR3 has 14 amino acids. Germline assignment: CDR1 SGHKS and CDR2 YYEKEE (reference sequence). The V end lost 1 base, the J end lost 8 bases, and 12 bases lay between the germline ends. About this clone itself: Its antigen is unknown.

Material for sequencing was CD4+ T cells from blood buffy coats. The V call is TRBV5-5, the J call TRBJ1-4; D might be TRBD1 (6 bases). The source of this sequence is a human donor in good health. The chain's CDR3 is CASSLRGVGEKLFF. CDR3 sequence (DNA): TGTGCCAGCAGCTTGAGGGGGGTGGGCGAAAAACTGTTTTTT.